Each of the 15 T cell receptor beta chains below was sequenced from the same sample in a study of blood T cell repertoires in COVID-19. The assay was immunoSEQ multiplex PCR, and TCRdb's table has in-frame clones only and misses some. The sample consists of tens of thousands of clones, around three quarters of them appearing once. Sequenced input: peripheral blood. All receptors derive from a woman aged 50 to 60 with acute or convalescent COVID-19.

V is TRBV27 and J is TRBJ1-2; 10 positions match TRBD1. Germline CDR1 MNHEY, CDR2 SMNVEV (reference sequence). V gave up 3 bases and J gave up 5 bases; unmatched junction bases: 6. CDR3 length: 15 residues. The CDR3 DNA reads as TGTGCCAGCAGTTTGACAGGGGGCGGTTTTTATGGCTACACCTTC. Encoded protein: CASSLTGGGFYGYTF.

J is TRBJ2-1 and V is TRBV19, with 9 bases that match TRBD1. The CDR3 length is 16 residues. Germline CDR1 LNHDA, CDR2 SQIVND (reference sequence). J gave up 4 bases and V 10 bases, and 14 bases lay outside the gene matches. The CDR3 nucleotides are TGTGCCACCCAGAGAACCGGGACAGGGAGATACAATGAGCAGTTCTTC. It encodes CATQRTGTGRYNEQFF. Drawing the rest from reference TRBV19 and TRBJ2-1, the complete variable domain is DGGITQSPKYLFRKEGQNVTLSCEQNLNHDAMYWYRQDPGQGLRLIYYSQIVNDFQKGDIAEGYSVSREKKESFPLTVTSAQKNPTAFYLCATQRTGTGRYNEQFFGPGTRLTVL.

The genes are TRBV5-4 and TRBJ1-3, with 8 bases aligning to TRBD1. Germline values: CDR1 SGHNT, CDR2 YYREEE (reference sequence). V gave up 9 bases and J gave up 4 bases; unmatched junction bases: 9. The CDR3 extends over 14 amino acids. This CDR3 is CATSDRGAGNTIYF. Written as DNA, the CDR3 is TGTGCCACCTCAGACAGGGGAGCCGGAAACACCATATATTTT.

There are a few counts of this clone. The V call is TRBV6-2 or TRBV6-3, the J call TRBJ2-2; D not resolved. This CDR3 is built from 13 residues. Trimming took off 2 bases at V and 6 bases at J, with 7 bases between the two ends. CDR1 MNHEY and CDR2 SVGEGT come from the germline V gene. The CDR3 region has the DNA TGTGCCAGCAGTTACAATCGCGCCGGGGAGCTGTTTTTT. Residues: CASSYNRAGELFF.

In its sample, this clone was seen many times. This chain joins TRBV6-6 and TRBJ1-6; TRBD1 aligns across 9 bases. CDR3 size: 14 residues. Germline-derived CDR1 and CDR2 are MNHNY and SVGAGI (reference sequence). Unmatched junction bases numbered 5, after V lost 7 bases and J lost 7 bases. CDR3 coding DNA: TGTGCCAGCACCTTGGACAGGGGAAATTCACCCCTCCACTTT. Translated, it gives CASTLDRGNSPLHF.

DNA for the CDR3: TGTGCCAGCAGCTCTGGAGCGGGGGTCCGGCCCCAGCATTTT. The encoded protein is CASSSGAGVRPQHF. The V call is TRBV7-4, the J call TRBJ1-5; TRBD1 might be the D (5 bases). The CDR3 extends over 14 amino acids. V lost 4 bases, J lost 9 bases, and 16 bases lay in between. The germline V gene has CDR1 SGHVT and CDR2 SQSDAQ.

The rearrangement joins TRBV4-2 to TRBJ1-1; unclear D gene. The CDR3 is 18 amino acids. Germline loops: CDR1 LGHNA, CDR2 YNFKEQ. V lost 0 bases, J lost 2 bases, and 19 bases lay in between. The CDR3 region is CASSQDQASGKQNTEAFF. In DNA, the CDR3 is TGTGCCAGCAGCCAAGATCAAGCCTCGGGAAAGCAAAACACTGAAGCTTTCTTT.

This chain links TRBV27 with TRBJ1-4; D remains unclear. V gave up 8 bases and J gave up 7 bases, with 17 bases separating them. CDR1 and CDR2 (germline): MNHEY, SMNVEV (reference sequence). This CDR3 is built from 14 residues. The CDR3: CASRQHSPGEKLFF. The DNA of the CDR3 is TGTGCCAGCCGACAACACTCTCCAGGTGAAAAACTGTTTTTT.

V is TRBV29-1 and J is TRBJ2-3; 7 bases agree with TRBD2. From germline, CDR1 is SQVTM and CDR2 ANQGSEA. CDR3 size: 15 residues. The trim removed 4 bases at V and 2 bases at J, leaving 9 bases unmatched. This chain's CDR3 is CSVVGGTETTDTQYF. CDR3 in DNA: TGCAGCGTTGTGGGGGGGACGGAGACCACAGATACGCAGTATTTT.

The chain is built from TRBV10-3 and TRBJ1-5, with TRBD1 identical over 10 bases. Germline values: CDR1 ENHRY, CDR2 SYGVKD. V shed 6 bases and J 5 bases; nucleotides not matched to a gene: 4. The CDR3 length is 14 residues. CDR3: CAISRTGGDQPQHF. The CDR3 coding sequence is TGTGCCATCAGCAGGACAGGGGGGGATCAGCCCCAGCATTTT.

The CDR3 nucleotides read TGTGCCAGCACCCTAGCGGGGGGGCCGGGGGAGACCCAGTACTTC. As protein: CASTLAGGPGETQYF. V usage is TRBV6-5 and J usage is TRBJ2-5; TRBD2 matches 12 bases. Germline V gene data show CDR1 as MNHEY and CDR2 as SVGAGI. The CDR3 covers 15 residues. J lost 5 bases, V lost 7 bases, and 8 bases had no gene match.

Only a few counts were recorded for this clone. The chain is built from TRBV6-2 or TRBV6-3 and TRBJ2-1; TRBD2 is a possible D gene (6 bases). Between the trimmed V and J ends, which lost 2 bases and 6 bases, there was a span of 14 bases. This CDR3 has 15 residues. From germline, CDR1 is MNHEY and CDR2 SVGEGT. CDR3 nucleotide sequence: TGTGCCAGCAGTTACGGGCGGGGCAGATCCAATGAGCAGTTCTTC. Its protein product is CASSYGRGRSNEQFF.

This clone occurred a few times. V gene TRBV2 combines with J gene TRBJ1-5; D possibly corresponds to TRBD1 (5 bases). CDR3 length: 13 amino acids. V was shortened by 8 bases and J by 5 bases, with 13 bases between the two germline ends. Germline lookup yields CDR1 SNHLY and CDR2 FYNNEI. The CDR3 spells CASGGLGDQPQHF. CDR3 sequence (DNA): TGTGCCAGCGGAGGGTTAGGGGATCAGCCCCAGCATTTT.

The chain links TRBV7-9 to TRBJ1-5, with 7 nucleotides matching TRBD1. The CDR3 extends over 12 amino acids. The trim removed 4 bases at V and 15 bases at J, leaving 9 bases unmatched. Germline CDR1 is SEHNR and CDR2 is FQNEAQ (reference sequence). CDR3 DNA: TGTGCCAGCAGCTCGACAGGGCTCTTCCTGCATTTT. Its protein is CASSSTGLFLHF.

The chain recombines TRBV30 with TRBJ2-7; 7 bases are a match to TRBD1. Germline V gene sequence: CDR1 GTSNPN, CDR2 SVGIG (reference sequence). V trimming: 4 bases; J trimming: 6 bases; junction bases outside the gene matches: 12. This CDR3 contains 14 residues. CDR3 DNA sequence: TGTGCCTGGACCCTGGGGCAGGGGGTAGGCGAGCAGTACTTC. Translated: CAWTLGQGVGEQYF.